This T cell receptor (beta chain) was captured in a study of T-cell memory formation after mild COVID-19. Points from the study as a whole: The appearance of some responding clones in pre-infection memory suggested that cross-reactive memory joined.

This clonotype was counted ten times or more. The antigen is not known. Trimming took 1 base from V and 0 from J, leaving 8 bases between them. The germline gives CDR1 SGHTA, CDR2 FQGNSA. This CDR3 contains 15 residues. Researchers used 5'RACE with constant-segment primers to make TCR alpha and TCR beta cDNA libraries that carry sample barcodes and UMIs. TCRdb independently ran MiXCR on the 5' RACE reads; one entry per CDR3 protein. This table holds more than 35,000 distinct CDR3 sequences, about a tenth found once. The material sequenced was PBMCs or a T cell subset sorted from them (not recorded which). This sequence originates from an adult woman who had mild COVID-19 (a few samples of this study predate the infection). Cell type and time point are not known. The genes are TRBV7-2 and TRBJ2-3, with D uncertain. CDR3 sequence (DNA): TGTGCCAGCAGCTTAGGCAGAACCAGCACAGATACGCAGTATTTT. Encoded protein: CASSLGRTSTDTQYF.